These T cell receptor beta chains were read from a single sample in a study of CD8 T cells in ankylosing spondylitis. In TCRdb, the 5' RACE reads were re-called with MiXCR into one record per CDR3 protein. The profile covers 220,000 or so distinct CDR3 sequences, with approximately 10% appearing a single time and about a fifth taken by the ten largest. The sample was blood, either unsorted or a sorted T cell fraction (not recorded which). These receptors were collected from a male donor with ankylosing spondylitis or in good health (not recorded which). The CDR3 runs from the conserved cysteine through the conserved F or W. Fields, in order: D gene, clone size, V gene, J gene, CDR3 protein, CDR3 DNA. D genes are given only for firm matches. A row's size may be missing; if present it is once, few, many or a size class.

>-|many|TRBV5-5|TRBJ2-7
CASSLQGGGGYEQYF
TGTGCCAGCAGCCTACAGGGAGGGGGGGGCTACGAGCAGTACTTC
>-|-|TRBV28|TRBJ1-2
CASSLQYHGYTF
TGTGCCAGCAGTCTGCAGTACCATGGCTACACCTTC
>TRBD1|many|TRBV5-6|TRBJ2-7
CASSLDTRQGDEQYF
TGTGCCAGCAGCTTGGATACCCGGCAGGGGGACGAGCAGTACTTC
>-|many|TRBV6-1|TRBJ1-1
CASSRTDNTEAFF
TGTGCCAGCAGCAGGACAGACAACACTGAAGCTTTCTTT
>-|-|TRBV4-2|TRBJ2-1
CARGPVLASYNEQFF
TGTGCCAGGGGCCCTGTGCTCGCCTCCTACAATGAGCAGTTCTTC
>-|many|TRBV20-1|TRBJ2-1
CSARDDRGLTFF
TGCAGTGCTAGAGATGATCGAGGGTTAACGTTCTTC
>TRBD1|-|TRBV7-9|TRBJ2-1
CASSPAGTGYNEQFF
TGTGCCAGCAGTCCAGCCGGGACAGGATACAATGAGCAGTTCTTC
>TRBD1|many|TRBV12-3/TRBV12-4|TRBJ1-2
CASRTTGNGYTF
TGTGCCAGCAGAACGACAGGGAATGGCTACACCTTC
>-|few|TRBV7-3|TRBJ2-5
CASSLSNTPGETQYF
TGTGCCAGCAGCTTATCTAACACCCCGGGGGAGACCCAGTACTTC
>-|many|TRBV24-1|TRBJ1-2
CATSDFRAGDAPDYGYTF
TGTGCCACCAGTGATTTCCGGGCAGGAGACGCTCCCGACTATGGCTACACCTTC
>-|many|TRBV5-1|TRBJ2-2
CASSLGGPSTGELFF
TGCGCCAGCAGCTTGGGTGGACCCTCCACCGGGGAGCTGTTTTTT